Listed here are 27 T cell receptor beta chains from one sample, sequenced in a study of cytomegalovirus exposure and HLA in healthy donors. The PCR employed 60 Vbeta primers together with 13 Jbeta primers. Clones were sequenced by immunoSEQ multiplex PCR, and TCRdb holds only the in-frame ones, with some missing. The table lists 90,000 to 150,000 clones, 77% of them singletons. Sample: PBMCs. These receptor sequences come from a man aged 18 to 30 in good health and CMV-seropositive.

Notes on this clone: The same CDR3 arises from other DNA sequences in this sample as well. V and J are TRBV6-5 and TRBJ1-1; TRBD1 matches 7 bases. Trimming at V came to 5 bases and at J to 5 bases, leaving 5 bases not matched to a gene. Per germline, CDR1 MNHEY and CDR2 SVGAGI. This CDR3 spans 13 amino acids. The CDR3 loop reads CASSDRENTEAFF. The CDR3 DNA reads TGTGCCAGCAGTGACAGGGAGAATACTGAAGCTTTCTTT.

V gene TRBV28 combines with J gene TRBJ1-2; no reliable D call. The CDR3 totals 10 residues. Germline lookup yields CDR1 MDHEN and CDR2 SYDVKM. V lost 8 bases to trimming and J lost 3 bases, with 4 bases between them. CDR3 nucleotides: TGTGCCAGCCGTGACTATGGCTACACCTTC. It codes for CASRDYGYTF.

In nucleotides, the CDR3 is TGTGCCAGTAGGCTGGGGCTCGCTAGCGGGAGCTTTGTTAACGGGGAGCTGTTTTTT. Amino acid sequence: CASRLGLASGSFVNGELFF. J is TRBJ2-2 and V is TRBV19, with 10 positions matching TRBD2. The CDR3 extends over 19 amino acids. Germline CDR1 reads LNHDA; CDR2 reads SQIVND (reference sequence). J lost 7 bases, V lost 6 bases, and 20 bases had no gene match.

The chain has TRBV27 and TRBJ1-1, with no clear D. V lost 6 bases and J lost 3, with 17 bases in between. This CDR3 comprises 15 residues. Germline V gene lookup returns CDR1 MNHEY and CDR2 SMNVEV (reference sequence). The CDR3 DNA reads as TGTGCCAGCAGCCCGTGGAGATCGACGGACACTGAAGCTTTCTTT. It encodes CASSPWRSTDTEAFF.

CDR3 sequence reads: CASAIALAEQETQYF. The CDR3 coding sequence is TGCGCCAGCGCGATCGCACTAGCGGAACAAGAGACCCAGTACTTC. The chain uses TRBV5-1 and TRBJ2-5; 8 bases agree with TRBD2. J gave up 2 bases and V 7 bases, and 10 bases lay outside the gene matches. Germline CDR1 is SGHRS and CDR2 is YFSETQ. CDR3 size: 15 residues.

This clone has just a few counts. CDR3 protein: CASSLGLAGADTQYF. CDR3 sequence (DNA): TGTGCCAGCAGTCTTGGGCTAGCCGGGGCAGATACGCAGTATTTT. The chain joins TRBV27 to TRBJ2-3; D may be TRBD2 (5 bases). There are 15 residues in the CDR3. The germline V gene has CDR1 MNHEY and CDR2 SMNVEV (reference sequence). Trimming took off 5 bases at V and 4 bases at J, with 16 bases between the two ends.

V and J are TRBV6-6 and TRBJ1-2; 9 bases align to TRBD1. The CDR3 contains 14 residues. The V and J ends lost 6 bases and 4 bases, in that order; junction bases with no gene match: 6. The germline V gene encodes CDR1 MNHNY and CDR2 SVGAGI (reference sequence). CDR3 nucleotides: TGTGCCAGCAGCTGGACAGGGGACGGCTATGGCTACACCTTC. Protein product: CASSWTGDGYGYTF.

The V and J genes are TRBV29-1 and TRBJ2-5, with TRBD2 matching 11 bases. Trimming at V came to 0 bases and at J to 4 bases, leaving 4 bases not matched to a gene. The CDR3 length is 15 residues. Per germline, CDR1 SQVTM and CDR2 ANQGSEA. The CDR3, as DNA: TGCAGCGTTGAAGATCCCGGACTAGCGGGAGAGACCCAGTACTTC. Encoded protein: CSVEDPGLAGETQYF.

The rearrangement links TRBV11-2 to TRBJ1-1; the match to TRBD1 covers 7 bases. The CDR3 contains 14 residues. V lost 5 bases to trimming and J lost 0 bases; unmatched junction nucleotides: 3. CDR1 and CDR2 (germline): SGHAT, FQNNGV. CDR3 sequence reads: CASSPGQMNTEAFF. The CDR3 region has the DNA TGTGCCAGCAGCCCGGGACAGATGAACACTGAAGCTTTCTTT.

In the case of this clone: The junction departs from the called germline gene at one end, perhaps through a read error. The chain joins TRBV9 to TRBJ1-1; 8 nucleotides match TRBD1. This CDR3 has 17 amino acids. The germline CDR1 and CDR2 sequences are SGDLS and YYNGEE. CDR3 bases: TGTGCCAGCAGCGTCAGTACGTCGACAGGGGTGAAGACTGAAGCTTTCTTT. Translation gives CASSVSTSTGVKTEAFF.

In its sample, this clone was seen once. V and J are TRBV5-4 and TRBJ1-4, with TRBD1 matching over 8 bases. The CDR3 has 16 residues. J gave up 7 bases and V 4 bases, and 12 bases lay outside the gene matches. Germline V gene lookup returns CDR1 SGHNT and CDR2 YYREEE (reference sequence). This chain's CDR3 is CASSIPTGGGSEKLFF. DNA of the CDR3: TGTGCCAGCAGCATACCCACAGGGGGGGGTAGTGAAAAACTGTTTTTT.

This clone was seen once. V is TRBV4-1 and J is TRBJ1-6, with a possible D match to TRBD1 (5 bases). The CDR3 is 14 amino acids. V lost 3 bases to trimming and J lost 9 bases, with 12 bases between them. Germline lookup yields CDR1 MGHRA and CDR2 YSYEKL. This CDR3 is CASSQGVGGSPLHF. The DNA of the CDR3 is TGCGCCAGCAGCCAGGGGGTGGGGGGTTCACCCCTCCACTTT.

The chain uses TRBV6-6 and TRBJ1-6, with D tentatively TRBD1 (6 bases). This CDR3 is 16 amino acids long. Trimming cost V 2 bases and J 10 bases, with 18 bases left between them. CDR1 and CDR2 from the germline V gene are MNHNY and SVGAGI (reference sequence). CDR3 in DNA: TGTGCCAGCAGTTACGAGGGTCGGGGGGCAGGATCACCCCTCCACTTT. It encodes CASSYEGRGAGSPLHF.

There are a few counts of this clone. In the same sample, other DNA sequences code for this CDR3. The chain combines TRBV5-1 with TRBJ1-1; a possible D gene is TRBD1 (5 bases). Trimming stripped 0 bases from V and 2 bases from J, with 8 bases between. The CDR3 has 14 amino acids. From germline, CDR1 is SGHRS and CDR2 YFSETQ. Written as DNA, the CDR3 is TGCGCCAGCAGCTTGGCGGGGGGTAACACTGAAGCTTTCTTT. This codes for CASSLAGGNTEAFF.

DNA for the CDR3: TGTGCCAGCAGCTCAAGATTAGCGGGAACCTTAGATACGCAGTATTTT. Translating it yields CASSSRLAGTLDTQYF. The gene calls are TRBV5-6 and TRBJ2-3, with 8 bases aligning to TRBD2. The V segment lost 3 bases and the J segment 5 bases; nucleotides outside the gene matches: 11. The CDR3 covers 16 residues. Germline loops: CDR1 SGHDT, CDR2 YYEEEE.

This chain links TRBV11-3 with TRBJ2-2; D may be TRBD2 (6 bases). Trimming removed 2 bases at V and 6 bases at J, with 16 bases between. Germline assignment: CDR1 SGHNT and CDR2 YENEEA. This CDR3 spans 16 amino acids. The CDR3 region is CASSLIQAGVAGELFF. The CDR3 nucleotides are TGTGCCAGCAGCTTAATTCAAGCGGGCGTGGCCGGGGAGCTGTTTTTT.

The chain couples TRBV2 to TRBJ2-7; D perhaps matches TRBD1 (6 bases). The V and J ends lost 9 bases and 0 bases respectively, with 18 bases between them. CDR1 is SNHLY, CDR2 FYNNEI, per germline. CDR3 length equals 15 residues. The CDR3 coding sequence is TGTGCCAGTAAGAGGGACACAGGGATCTCCTACGAGCAGTACTTC. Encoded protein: CASKRDTGISYEQYF.

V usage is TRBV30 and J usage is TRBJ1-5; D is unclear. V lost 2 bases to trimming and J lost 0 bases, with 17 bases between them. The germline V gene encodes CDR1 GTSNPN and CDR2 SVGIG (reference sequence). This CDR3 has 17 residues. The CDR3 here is CAWSPSSGKYSNQPQHF. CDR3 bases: TGTGCCTGGAGTCCCTCATCCGGGAAATATAGCAATCAGCCCCAGCATTTT.

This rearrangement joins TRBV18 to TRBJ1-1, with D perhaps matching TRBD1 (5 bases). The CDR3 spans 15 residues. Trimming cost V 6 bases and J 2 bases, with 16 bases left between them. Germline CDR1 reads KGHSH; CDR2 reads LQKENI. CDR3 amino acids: CASSPQGLGNTEAFF. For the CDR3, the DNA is TGTGCCAGCTCGCCGCAGGGTCTTGGTAACACTGAAGCTTTCTTT. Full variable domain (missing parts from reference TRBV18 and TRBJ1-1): NAGVMQNPRHLVRRRGQEARLRCSPMKGHSHVYWYRQLPEEGLKFMVYLQKENIIDESGMPKERFSAEFPKEGPSILRIQQVVRGDSAAYFCASSPQGLGNTEAFFGQGTRLTVV.

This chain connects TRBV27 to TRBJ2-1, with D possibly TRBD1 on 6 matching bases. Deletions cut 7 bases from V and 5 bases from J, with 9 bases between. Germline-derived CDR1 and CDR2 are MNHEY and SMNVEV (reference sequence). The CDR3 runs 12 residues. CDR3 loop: CASTRTDNEQFF. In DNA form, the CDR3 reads TGTGCCAGCACGCGGACAGACAATGAGCAGTTCTTC.

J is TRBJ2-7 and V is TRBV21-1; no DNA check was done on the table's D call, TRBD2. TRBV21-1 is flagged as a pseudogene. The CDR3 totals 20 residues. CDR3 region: CASSKGGRGPSGGLAYEQYF. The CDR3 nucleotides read TGTGCCAGCAGCAAAGGGGGGAGAGGGCCCTCGGGAGGTCTAGCCTACGAGCAGTACTTC.

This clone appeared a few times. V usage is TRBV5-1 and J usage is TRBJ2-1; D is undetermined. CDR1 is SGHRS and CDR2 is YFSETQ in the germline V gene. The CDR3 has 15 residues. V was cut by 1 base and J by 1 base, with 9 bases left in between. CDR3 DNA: TGCGCCAGCAGCTTGAAAGCCGTGTCCTACAATGAGCAGTTCTTC. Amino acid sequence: CASSLKAVSYNEQFF.

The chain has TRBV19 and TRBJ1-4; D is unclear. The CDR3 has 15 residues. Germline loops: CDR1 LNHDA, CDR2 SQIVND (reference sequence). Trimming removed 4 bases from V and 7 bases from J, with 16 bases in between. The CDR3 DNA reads TGTGCCAGTAGTAACACTATGGGTGATGGTGAAAAACTGTTTTTT. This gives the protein CASSNTMGDGEKLFF.

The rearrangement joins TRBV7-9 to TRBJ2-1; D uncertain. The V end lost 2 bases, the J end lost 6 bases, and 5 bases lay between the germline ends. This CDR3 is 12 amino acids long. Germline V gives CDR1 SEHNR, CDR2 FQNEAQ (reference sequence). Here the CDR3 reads CASSLSGNEQFF. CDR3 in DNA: TGTGCCAGCAGCTTATCCGGCAATGAGCAGTTCTTC.

This CDR3 reads CASSPPGRGINQPQHF. DNA of the CDR3: TGTGCCAGCTCACCACCGGGGAGGGGGATCAATCAGCCCCAGCATTTT. The V call is TRBV18, the J call TRBJ1-5, with D possibly matching TRBD1 (6 bases). Trimming left V 0 bases short and J 3 bases short, with 12 bases between. The CDR3 has 16 amino acids. Germline CDR1 reads KGHSH; CDR2 reads LQKENI.

CDR3 protein: CASSGTVLSYEQYF. CDR3 coding DNA: TGTGCCAGCAGCGGGACAGTTTTATCCTACGAGCAGTACTTC. This chain connects TRBV9 to TRBJ2-7; D possibly corresponds to TRBD1 (6 bases). This CDR3 contains 14 residues. V was shortened by 3 bases and J by 1 base, with 11 bases between the two germline ends. Germline V CDR1 and CDR2: SGDLS, YYNGEE.

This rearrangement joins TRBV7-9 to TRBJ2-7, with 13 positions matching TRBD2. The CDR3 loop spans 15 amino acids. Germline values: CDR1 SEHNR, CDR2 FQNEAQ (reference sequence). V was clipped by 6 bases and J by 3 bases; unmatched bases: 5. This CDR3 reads CASSRGLAGVYEQYF. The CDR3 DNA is TGTGCCAGCAGTCGCGGACTAGCGGGAGTCTACGAGCAGTACTTC.